This T cell receptor (beta chain) is from a study of T cell changes during pregnancy in multiple sclerosis. TCRdb's copy holds only in-frame clones and misses some; the assay was immunoSEQ multiplex PCR. Of around 100,000 clones in the sample, approximately 90% were seen once. The sequence came from a female donor with multiple sclerosis, enrolled in a pregnancy study. This specimen was peripheral blood, taken in the third trimester of pregnancy.

The CDR3 is CASFSGHLEEETEAFF. CDR3 nucleotides: TGTGCCAGCTTTTCGGGACACCTAGAGGAGGAAACTGAAGCTTTCTTT. The rearrangement uses TRBV28 and TRBJ1-1, with D perhaps TRBD1 (6 bases). This CDR3 has 16 residues. Germline V CDR1 and CDR2: MDHEN, SYDVKM. Deletions cut 8 bases from V and 5 bases from J, with 24 bases between.